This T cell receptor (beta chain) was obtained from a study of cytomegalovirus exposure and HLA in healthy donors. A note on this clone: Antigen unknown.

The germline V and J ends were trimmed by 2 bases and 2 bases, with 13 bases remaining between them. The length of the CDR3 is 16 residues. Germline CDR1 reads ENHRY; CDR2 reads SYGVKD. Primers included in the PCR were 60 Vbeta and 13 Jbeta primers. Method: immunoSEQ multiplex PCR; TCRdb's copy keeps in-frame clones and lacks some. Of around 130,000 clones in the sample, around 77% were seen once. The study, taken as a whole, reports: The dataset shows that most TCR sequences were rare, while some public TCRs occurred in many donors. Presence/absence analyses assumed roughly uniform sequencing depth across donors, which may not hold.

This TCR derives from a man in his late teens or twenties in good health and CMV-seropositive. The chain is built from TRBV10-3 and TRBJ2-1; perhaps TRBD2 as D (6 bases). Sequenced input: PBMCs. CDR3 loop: CAISEVSGRAYNEQFF. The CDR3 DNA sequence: TGTGCCATCAGTGAGGTTAGCGGTAGAGCCTACAATGAGCAGTTCTTC.